Each of the 26 T cell receptor beta chains below was sequenced from the same sample in a study of T cells in Graves' hyperthyroidism and ophthalmopathy. There were TCR beta CDR3 regions amplified from RNA transcripts. In the first-round RT-PCR of the TCR CDR3, the HTBI primer set was used. In TCRdb, the multiplex PCR reads were re-called with MiXCR into one record per CDR3 protein. The table records approximately 710,000 distinct CDR3 sequences, about 18% of them present only once. The sequenced sample was blood. The receptors originated from a man aged 50 or older with Graves' hyperthyroidism.

The table lists this clonotype with a few counts. The chain couples TRBV9 to TRBJ2-2; 8 positions agree with TRBD2. Germline V gives CDR1 SGDLS, CDR2 YYNGEE. Losses at the gene ends were 0 bases for V and 13 bases for J; bases not matched to a gene: 11. This CDR3 has 15 residues. CDR3 protein: CASSVEPSGPSPLFF. In DNA, the CDR3 is TGTGCCAGCAGCGTAGAGCCTAGCGGGCCTTCTCCGCTGTTTTTT. Complete variable domain (other parts from reference TRBV9 and TRBJ2-2): DSGVTQTPKHLITATGQRVTLRCSPRSGDLSVYWYQQSLDQGLQFLIQYYNGEERAKGNILERFSAQQFPDLHSELNLSSLELGDSALYFCASSVEPSGPSPLFFGEGSRLTVL.

The chain links TRBV3-1 to TRBJ1-1, with D perhaps TRBD1 (6 bases). Germline loops: CDR1 LGHDT, CDR2 YNNKEL (reference sequence). The CDR3 consists of 13 residues. Deletions cut 5 bases from V and 10 bases from J, with 17 bases between. The CDR3 DNA reads TGTGCCAGCAGCAGGAATGGAGAGGGGGGAGCTTTCTTT. This gives the protein CASSRNGEGGAFF.

The chain links TRBV19 to TRBJ1-5, with TRBD1 matching 7 bases. The CDR3 has 16 residues. CDR1 and CDR2 (germline): LNHDA, SQIVND (reference sequence). Trimming removed 7 bases from V and 13 bases from J; junction bases left unmatched: 22. CDR3 region: CASNYRDDRANKMQHF. In DNA, the CDR3 is TGTGCCAGTAACTATAGGGATGACAGGGCGAATAAGATGCAGCATTTT.

This clonotype came up a few times. The CDR3, as DNA: TGCGCCAGCACCTTAACAGGGGGCAACCTACTCAGCTCCTACGAGCAGTACTTC. Translating it yields CASTLTGGNLLSSYEQYF. J is TRBJ2-7 and V is TRBV5-1, with 9 bases fitting TRBD1. There are 18 residues in the CDR3. With V trimmed by 6 bases and J by 0 bases, 16 bases remained unmatched. Germline loops: CDR1 SGHRS, CDR2 YFSETQ.

This clonotype was detected a few times. The chain has TRBV20-1 and TRBJ2-7; 9 nucleotides align to TRBD2. Germline V CDR1 and CDR2: DFQATT, SNEGSKA (reference sequence). The CDR3 loop spans 15 amino acids. Germline trimming cut 2 bases from V and 2 bases from J; bases unmatched to any gene: 7. The CDR3 nucleotides are TGCAGTGCTAGACGACTAGCGGAATTAGCCTACGAGCAGTACTTC. Residues: CSARRLAELAYEQYF.

The chain joins TRBV6-5 to TRBJ1-4; no clear D. The CDR3 extends over 15 amino acids. The germline V gene has CDR1 MNHEY and CDR2 SVGAGI. V was trimmed by 0 bases and J by 8 bases, leaving 13 bases between them. CDR3 coding DNA: TGTGCCAGCAGTTACTCGACGATCCGGAACGAAAAACTGTTTTTT. This sequence encodes CASSYSTIRNEKLFF.

This clonotype has ten or more counts. This chain uses TRBV15 with TRBJ2-7; 15 bases agree with TRBD2. Germline assignment: CDR1 LNHNV and CDR2 YYDKDF (reference sequence). This CDR3 is built from 18 residues. Trimming cost V 5 bases and J 4 bases; bases outside gene matches: 12. The CDR3 is CATSGGLAGGPRLYEQYF. The CDR3 nucleotides are TGTGCCACCAGCGGGGGACTAGCGGGAGGTCCTCGCCTATACGAGCAGTACTTC.

This clonotype was observed at least ten times. The chain couples TRBV28 to TRBJ1-3; 7 bases fit TRBD1. This CDR3 comprises 17 residues. J was trimmed by 1 base and V by 6 bases; bases with no gene match: 12. Germline CDR1 reads MDHEN; CDR2 reads SYDVKM. The CDR3: CASRSAGQEASGNTIYF. CDR3 nucleotide sequence: TGTGCCAGCAGAAGCGCCGGACAGGAGGCTTCTGGAAACACCATATATTTT.

This clonotype was detected ten times or more. This chain uses TRBV4-1 with TRBJ1-5; 8 bases line up with TRBD1. In germline, CDR1 is MGHRA, CDR2 YSYEKL. This CDR3 contains 15 residues. The trim removed 0 bases at V and 6 bases at J, leaving 4 bases unmatched. The CDR3 sequence is CASSQDQGAGQPQHF. CDR3 DNA: TGCGCCAGCAGCCAAGATCAGGGGGCGGGTCAGCCCCAGCATTTT.

The rearrangement links TRBV28 to TRBJ1-2; 8 bases are shared with TRBD1. The germline gives CDR1 MDHEN, CDR2 SYDVKM. V trimming: 1 base; J trimming: 3 bases; junction bases outside the gene matches: 1. This CDR3 comprises 14 residues. The CDR3 coding sequence is TGTGCCAGCAGTTTATTGGGACAGGACTATGGCTACACCTTC. Protein: CASSLLGQDYGYTF.

This chain connects TRBV25-1 to TRBJ1-4; weak D call: TRBD1 (5 bases). This CDR3 is 16 amino acids long. The V end lost 3 bases, the J end lost 10 bases, and 21 bases lay between the germline ends. CDR1 MGHDK and CDR2 SYGVNS come from the germline V gene. CDR3 sequence: CASSEPSGREIGKLFF. CDR3 in DNA: TGTGCCAGCAGTGAGCCATCGGGCAGGGAAATTGGAAAACTGTTTTTT. The variable domain in full, completed from reference TRBV25-1 and TRBJ1-4, reads EADIYQTPRYLVIGTGKKITLECSQTMGHDKMYWYQQDPGMELHLIHYSYGVNSTEKGDLSSESTVSRIRTEHFPLTLESARPSHTSQYLCASSEPSGREIGKLFFGSGTQLSVL.

The chain couples TRBV6-4 to TRBJ2-5; no clear D. Trimming removed 5 bases at V and 3 bases at J, with 13 bases between. Germline V gene data show CDR1 as MRHNA and CDR2 as SNTAGT. The CDR3 is 14 amino acids. CDR3 DNA: TGTGCCAGCAGTTACCACAACAGCGAAGAGACCCAGTACTTC. It yields the protein CASSYHNSEETQYF.

This clonotype was observed at least ten times. The CDR3 sequence is CASSLDRIRVQETQYF. In DNA, the CDR3 is TGTGCCAGCAGCTTAGATCGGATAAGGGTCCAAGAGACCCAGTACTTC. The chain links TRBV11-2 to TRBJ2-5; no definite D call. The V gene's germline CDR1 is SGHAT and CDR2 FQNNGV. The germline V and J ends were trimmed by 0 bases and 1 base, with 12 bases remaining between them. The CDR3 consists of 16 residues.

This clonotype was observed a handful of times. V usage is TRBV20-1 and J usage is TRBJ2-5; 9 nucleotides match TRBD1. CDR3 length: 14 residues. Germline-derived CDR1 and CDR2 are DFQATT and SNEGSKA (reference sequence). J gave up 2 bases and V 2 bases, and 3 bases lay outside the gene matches. The CDR3 nucleotides read TGCAGTGCTAGACCTGGGACAGGGCAAGAGACCCAGTACTTC. This translates into CSARPGTGQETQYF.

Concerning this clonotype: Being one base from a much bigger clone, this may be a read error. The chain joins TRBV12-3 or TRBV12-4 to TRBJ1-6; weak D call: TRBD1 (5 bases). Trimming pared 1 base from V and 0 bases from J, leaving 7 bases between. The CDR3 length is 16 residues. CDR3 bases: TGTGCCAGCAGTTTAGGGGGGGACTCCTATAATTCACCCCTCCACTTT. Its translation: CASSLGGDSYNSPLHF.

The rearrangement joins TRBV29-1 to TRBJ2-7; TRBD1 aligns across 7 bases. The V gene's germline CDR1 is SQVTM and CDR2 ANQGSEA. Unmatched junction bases numbered 11, after V lost 2 bases and J lost 4 bases. The CDR3 loop spans 15 amino acids. The CDR3 loop is CSVELRDRTTYEQYF. CDR3 bases: TGCAGCGTTGAATTAAGGGACAGAACGACTTACGAGCAGTACTTC.

This clonotype was seen ten or more times. The J gene is TRBJ2-7, the V gene TRBV11-2; TRBD2 matches at 10 bases. V was pared by 4 bases and J by 2 bases, with 8 bases of the junction left unmatched. The germline gives CDR1 SGHAT, CDR2 FQNNGV. The CDR3 is made up of 16 amino acids. CDR3 sequence (DNA): TGTGCCAGCAGCTCGGCACTAGCGGGGATGACCTACGAGCAGTACTTC. Its protein product is CASSSALAGMTYEQYF.

This clonotype was counted ten times or more. The chain couples TRBV7-9 to TRBJ2-3; TRBD1 is a possible D gene (6 bases). Deletions cut 5 bases from V and 2 bases from J, with 14 bases between. CDR1 and CDR2 (germline): SEHNR, FQNEAQ (reference sequence). The CDR3 is 15 amino acids. The CDR3 DNA sequence: TGTGCCAGCAGCCTTCGGACAGAAGCCACAGATACGCAGTATTTT. This encodes CASSLRTEATDTQYF.

The chain carries TRBV6-5 and TRBJ1-5; D is perhaps TRBD1 (5 bases). The CDR3 is made up of 14 amino acids. The V gene lost 4 bases and the J gene lost 5 bases, with 12 bases spanning the gap. From germline, CDR1 is MNHEY and CDR2 SVGAGI. The CDR3 DNA reads as TGTGCCAGCAGTTCCGACAGAACCCATCAGCCCCAGCATTTT. Its translation: CASSSDRTHQPQHF.

This clonotype came up many times. V gene TRBV19 combines with J gene TRBJ2-7, with D tentatively TRBD2 (5 bases). This CDR3 contains 15 residues. V was shortened by 3 bases and J by 3 bases, with 15 bases between the two germline ends. Germline V CDR1 and CDR2: LNHDA, SQIVND (reference sequence). The CDR3 region is CASSMWTRGHYEQYF. The CDR3 region has the DNA TGTGCCAGTAGTATGTGGACCAGAGGGCACTACGAGCAGTACTTC.

This clonotype was seen a few times. This rearrangement joins TRBV20-1 to TRBJ2-2; 7 bases line up with TRBD1. Germline loops: CDR1 DFQATT, CDR2 SNEGSKA (reference sequence). V lost 5 bases to trimming and J lost 1 base; unmatched junction nucleotides: 4. The CDR3 runs to 14 residues. CDR3 amino acids: CSAPGTENTGELFF. As DNA, the CDR3 is TGCAGTGCTCCCGGGACAGAGAACACCGGGGAGCTGTTTTTT.

The chain uses TRBV28 and TRBJ1-2; a possible D gene is TRBD1 (6 bases). Deletions cut 6 bases from V and 2 bases from J, with 13 bases between. CDR1 MDHEN and CDR2 SYDVKM come from the germline V gene. This CDR3 spans 14 amino acids. The CDR3 here is CASSSGAPNYGYTF. In DNA, the CDR3 is TGTGCCAGCAGCTCAGGGGCCCCGAACTATGGCTACACCTTC.

The rearrangement uses TRBV29-1 and TRBJ2-1; tentative D call: TRBD1 (6 bases). V was cut by 0 bases and J by 7 bases, with 10 bases left in between. This CDR3 is 13 amino acids long. Germline CDR1 reads SQVTM; CDR2 reads ANQGSEA. The CDR3 nucleotides read TGCAGCGTTGAAGATCTGGGGGCTAATGAGCAGTTCTTC. Amino acids: CSVEDLGANEQFF.

V and J are TRBV28 and TRBJ1-5; 7 bases are shared with TRBD1. J gave up 2 bases and V 10 bases, and 11 bases lay outside the gene matches. Germline lookup yields CDR1 MDHEN and CDR2 SYDVKM. This CDR3 has 15 amino acids. DNA for the CDR3: TGTGCCATCCTAGATCGACAGGGCGGCAATCAGCCCCAGCATTTT. It specifies CAILDRQGGNQPQHF.

This clonotype has a count of ten or more. CDR3: CASSPGQFSQPQHF. The DNA for the CDR3 is TGTGCCAGCAGCCCTGGACAGTTTAGTCAGCCCCAGCATTTT. The chain is built from TRBV12-3 or TRBV12-4 and TRBJ1-5; TRBD1 is a possible D gene (6 bases). The CDR3 length is 14 residues. The germline V and J ends were trimmed by 6 bases and 6 bases, with 15 bases remaining between them.

This clonotype has more than one count but fewer than ten. This may be a read error: a much more frequent sequence differs by one nucleotide. The V and J genes are TRBV28 and TRBJ2-7; 7 bases fit TRBD2. The CDR3 has 18 residues. Germline values: CDR1 MDHEN, CDR2 SYDVKM. Unmatched junction bases numbered 17, after V lost 2 bases and J lost 4 bases. The CDR3 loop reads CASSLTLLAERRAYEQYF. CDR3 in DNA: TGTGCCAGCAGTTTAACTCTGCTAGCGGAAAGAAGGGCTTACGAGCAGTACTTC.